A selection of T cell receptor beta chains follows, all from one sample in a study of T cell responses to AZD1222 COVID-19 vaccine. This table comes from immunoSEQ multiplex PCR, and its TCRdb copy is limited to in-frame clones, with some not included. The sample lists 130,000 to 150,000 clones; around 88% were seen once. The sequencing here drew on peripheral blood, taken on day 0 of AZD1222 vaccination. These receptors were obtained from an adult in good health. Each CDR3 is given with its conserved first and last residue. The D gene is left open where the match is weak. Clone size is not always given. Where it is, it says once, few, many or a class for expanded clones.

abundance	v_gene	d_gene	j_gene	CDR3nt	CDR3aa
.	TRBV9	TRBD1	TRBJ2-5	TGTGCCAGCAGCCGGGACAGGGGGTTGGAGACCCAGTACTTC	CASSRDRGLETQYF
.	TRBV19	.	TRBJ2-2	TGTGCCAGTAGTCACCCCGACGAGAGGGGACGGGTTGGCACCGGGGAGCTGTTTTTT	CASSHPDERGRVGTGELFF
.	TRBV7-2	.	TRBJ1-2	TGTGCCAGCAGCCCAAATAGGGCTACTAACTATGGCTACACCTTC	CASSPNRATNYGYTF
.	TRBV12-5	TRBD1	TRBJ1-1	TGTGCTAGTGGTTTGGGCGGACAGGGGGCGCGAACTGAAGCTTTCTTT	CASGLGGQGARTEAFF
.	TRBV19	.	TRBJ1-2	TGTGCCAGTAGTATCTCGACGGGTAACTATGGCTACACCTTC	CASSISTGNYGYTF
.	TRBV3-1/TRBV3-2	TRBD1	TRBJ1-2	TGTGCCAGCAGCCAAGGCTCTCGGACAGGGGGTAGGGGCTACACCTTC	CASSQGSRTGGRGYTF
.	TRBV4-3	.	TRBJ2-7	TGCGCCAGCAGCCAAGTCGGCACCCCTTGGGAGCAGTACTTC	CASSQVGTPWEQYF
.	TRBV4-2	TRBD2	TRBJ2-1	TGTGCCAGCAGCCCTCTTGTAGCGGGGGACTACAATGAGCAGTTCTTC	CASSPLVAGDYNEQFF
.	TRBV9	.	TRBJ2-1	TGTGCCAGCAGCTCCGCCCCGGGACGGTTCAATGAGCAGTTCTTC	CASSSAPGRFNEQFF
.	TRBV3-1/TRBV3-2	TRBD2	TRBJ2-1	TGTGCCAGCAGCCAACTCGGGGGGGCCGGCGATGAGCAGTTCTTC	CASSQLGGAGDEQFF
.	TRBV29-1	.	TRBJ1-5	TGTGCGGCGGTAGTGGGGGTTGATCAGCCCCAGCATTTT	CAAVVGVDQPQHF
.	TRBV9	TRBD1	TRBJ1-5	TGTGCCAGCAGCGTAGCTCCGGGACAGGGACAGCCCCAGCATTTT	CASSVAPGQGQPQHF
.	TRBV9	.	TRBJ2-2	TGTGCCAGCAGCGGTTCAGGGCAGGCCGGGGAGCTGTTTTTT	CASSGSGQAGELFF
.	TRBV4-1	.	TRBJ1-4	TGCGCCAGCAGCCAAGTTAGTAATAATGAAAAACTGTTTTTT	CASSQVSNNEKLFF
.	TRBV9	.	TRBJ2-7	TGTGCCAGCAGCTCTACTAGAGACGAGCAGTACTTC	CASSSTRDEQYF
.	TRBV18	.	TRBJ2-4	TGTGCCAGCTCACTCAGCAACATTCAGTACTTC	CASSLSNIQYF
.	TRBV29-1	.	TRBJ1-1	TGCAGCGTTGTAGGGGGACTACAGATGGAAGCTTTCTTT	CSVVGGLQMEAFF
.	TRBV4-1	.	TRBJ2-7	TGCGCCAGCAGCCTTAACGAGCGCTACGAGCAGTACTTC	CASSLNERYEQYF
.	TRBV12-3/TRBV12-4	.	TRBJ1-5	TGTGCCAGCCGGGGCAGAAGCTATCAGCCCCAGCATTTT	CASRGRSYQPQHF
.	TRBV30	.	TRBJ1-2	TGTGCCTGGAGTAGAATTAAAGAGGGCTACACCTTC	CAWSRIKEGYTF
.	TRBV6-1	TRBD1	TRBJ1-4	TGTGCCACCCTAAACCAGGGGGTGGGGGGTGAAAAACTGTTTTTT	CATLNQGVGGEKLFF
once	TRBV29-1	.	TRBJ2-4	.	CSVEFGSGTRRF
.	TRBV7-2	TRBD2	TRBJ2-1	TGTGCCAGCAGCTTGCAGTCAAGCGGGGGGCCCTCATCCTACAATGAGCAGTTCTTC	CASSLQSSGGPSSYNEQFF
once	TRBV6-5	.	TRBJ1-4	TGTGCCAGCAGTTACTCCCCCCAGGCAACTAATGAAAAACTGTTTTTT	CASSYSPQATNEKLFF
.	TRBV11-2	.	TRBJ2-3	TGTGCCAGCAGCTTAGATCCCGGGACTCAACACGGGAGCACAGATACGCAGTATTTT	CASSLDPGTQHGSTDTQYF
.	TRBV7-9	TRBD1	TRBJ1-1	TGTGCCAGCAGCAAACAGGGGACCATGAACACTGAAGCTTTCTTT	CASSKQGTMNTEAFF
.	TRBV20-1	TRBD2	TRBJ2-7	TGCAGTGCTAGTCCCATCGAGGGACTAGCGGGGAGTTCCTACGAGCAGTACTTC	CSASPIEGLAGSSYEQYF
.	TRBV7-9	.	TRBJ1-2	TGTGCCAGCAGCTTACATCGCCCGAACTATGGCTACACCTTC	CASSLHRPNYGYTF
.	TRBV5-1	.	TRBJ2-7	TGCGCCAGCAGCTTGGCCCCACAGACCGGTTCCTACGAGCAGTACTTC	CASSLAPQTGSYEQYF
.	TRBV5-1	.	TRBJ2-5	TGCGCCAGCAGCTTGGGGGGCGGTCCCCAAGAGACCCAGTACTTC	CASSLGGGPQETQYF
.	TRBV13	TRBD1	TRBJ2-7	TGTGCCAGCAGCTTTTCACAGGGGATGGGATACGAGCAGTACTTC	CASSFSQGMGYEQYF
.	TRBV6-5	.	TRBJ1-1	TGTGCCAGCAGGAGACCATACACTGAAGCTTTCTTT	CASRRPYTEAFF
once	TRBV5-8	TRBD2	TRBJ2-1	TGTGCCAGCAGCTTGGAGCGGGGGTACAATGAGCAGTTCTTC	CASSLERGYNEQFF
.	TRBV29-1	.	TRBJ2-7	TGCAGCGTTGACGTGGGGAATTCCTACGAGCAGTACTTC	CSVDVGNSYEQYF
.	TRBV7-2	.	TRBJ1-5	TGTGCCAGCAGCTTGGGCAGGGGACTCAATCAGCCCCAGCATTTT	CASSLGRGLNQPQHF
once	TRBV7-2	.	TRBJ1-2	TGTGCCAGCAGCTTAACAGGGCTAGAGGGCTACACCTTC	CASSLTGLEGYTF
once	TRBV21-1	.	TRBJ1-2	TGTGCCAGCAGCAAAGTTCGGATCGGGACAGCGGACGGCTACACCTTC	CASSKVRIGTADGYTF
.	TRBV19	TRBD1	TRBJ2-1	TGTGCCAGTAGTATCTACGGACAGGGGGCAGTGTACAATGAGCAGTTCTTC	CASSIYGQGAVYNEQFF
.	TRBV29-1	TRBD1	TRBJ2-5	TGCAGCGTTGAAGGCGGGGGGACAGGGGCGAAAGAGACCCAGTACTTC	CSVEGGGTGAKETQYF
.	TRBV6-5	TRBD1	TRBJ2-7	TGTGCCAGTGGACAGGATTACGAGCAGTACTTC	CASGQDYEQYF
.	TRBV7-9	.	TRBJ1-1	TGTGCCAGCAGCCCCGGGACTTCCCCGGGGGAAGCTTTCTTT	CASSPGTSPGEAFF